The T cell receptor (beta chain) under discussion was sequenced for a study of regulatory T cells in long-lasting Graves disease. Study-wide results and limits: Newly diagnosed Graves' patients had higher TCR diversity than persistent ones.

Germline V gene data show CDR1 as ENHRY and CDR2 as SYGVKD. V was pared by 10 bases and J by 6 bases, with 13 bases between. This CDR3 contains 13 residues. As for time point: newly diagnosed GD, antithyroid drugs for less than 3 months. PBMC-derived RNA was used for the TCR library. As for this clonotype: Its antigen is still unknown.

For TCR beta, libraries came from iRepertoire HTBI primers and Arm-PCR of CDR3 regions. As processed by the authors: Samples collectively showed 62 TRBV and roughly 15 TRBJ segments. TCRdb used MiXCR to reprocess the multiplex PCR reads, holding one entry per CDR3 protein. The V and J calls were determined by TCRdb, not by the authors. This sample has some 220,000 distinct CDR3 sequences, with roughly a fifth found just once. These data also formed part of another study, on T cells in Graves' hyperthyroidism and ophthalmopathy. From that paper: Researchers barred patients who had uncontrolled infection, other autoimmune disease, pregnancy or lactation. Expanded thyroid clonotypes (above 0.001) were mostly also found in blood.

The chain carries TRBV10-3 and TRBJ1-6, with no clear D. The TCR originated in a woman in her twenties or thirties with Graves disease. Sequencing used peripheral blood mononuclear cells (PBMCs), obtained at new diagnosis, from a patient treated with antithyroid drugs. The CDR3 nucleotides are TGTGCCACTCTCCCCTCAATTAATTCACCCCTCCACTTT. Amino acid sequence: CATLPSINSPLHF.